The 20 T cell receptor beta chains given below trace back to one sample, sequenced in a study of shared clonotypes between healthy human individuals. Clones were sequenced by immunoSEQ multiplex PCR, and TCRdb holds only the in-frame ones, with some missing. This repertoire shows about 2 million clones, just under 95% found once; its top ten account for less than 1.5%. As defined, naive CD8 cells were CD45RO-negative and positively selected for CCR7, with terminally differentiated effector memory CD45RA+ cells excluded. Sequenced: naive CD8+ T cells sorted from blood. These receptors all come from a man aged 18 to 29 in good health.

Concerning this clone: Other nucleotide sequences from this sample produce the same CDR3. This rearrangement joins TRBV6-5 to TRBJ1-1; D is possibly TRBD1 (6 bases). Trimming left V 5 bases short and J 4 bases short, with 14 bases between. CDR1 and CDR2 (germline): MNHEY, SVGAGI. This CDR3 has 14 amino acids. The CDR3 loop is CASSLQGAVTEAFF. CDR3 coding DNA: TGTGCCAGCAGTCTACAGGGCGCTGTCACTGAAGCTTTCTTT.

This clone was recorded only once. The chain recombines TRBV19 with TRBJ2-1; D not certain. Between the trimmed V and J ends, which lost 3 bases and 9 bases, there was a span of 18 bases. Germline V CDR1 and CDR2: LNHDA, SQIVND (reference sequence). This CDR3 has 15 amino acids. Here the CDR3 reads CASSIFYREGVEQFF. The CDR3 DNA reads TGTGCCAGTAGTATTTTTTATAGGGAAGGAGTTGAGCAGTTCTTC.

The chain employs TRBV6-1 and TRBJ1-2; D remains ambiguous. Germline CDR1 MNHNS, CDR2 SASEGT. V gave up 8 bases and J gave up 3 bases, with 4 bases separating them. This CDR3 spans 10 amino acids. CDR3: CASGYYGYTF. The DNA for the CDR3 is TGTGCCAGCGGTTACTATGGCTACACCTTC.

The chain links TRBV30 to TRBJ2-7; 7 bases are shared with TRBD2. After removal of 0 bases from V and 2 bases from J, the junction contained 4 bases not matched to a gene. The CDR3 has 14 amino acids. Per germline, CDR1 GTSNPN and CDR2 SVGIG (reference sequence). The CDR3 reads CAWSVVGGPYEQYF. DNA of the CDR3: TGTGCCTGGAGTGTAGTGGGAGGGCCCTACGAGCAGTACTTC.

The table lists this clone with a few counts. The chain joins TRBV19 to TRBJ1-5; tentative D call: TRBD1 (6 bases). Germline CDR1 is LNHDA and CDR2 is SQIVND (reference sequence). V was shortened by 2 bases and J by 2 bases, with 16 bases between the two germline ends. CDR3 length equals 17 residues. CDR3 nucleotides: TGTGCCAGTAGTATATTGTTTGGGGGGCTGGGCAATCAGCCCCAGCATTTT. Its protein product is CASSILFGGLGNQPQHF.

The chain links TRBV27 to TRBJ1-1, with TRBD1 matching over 7 bases. V shed 5 bases, J shed 4 bases, and the junction held 10 bases outside the gene matches. The CDR3 totals 15 residues. The germline CDR1 and CDR2 sequences are MNHEY and SMNVEV (reference sequence). CDR3 protein: CASSQNPHRGTEAFF. The CDR3 DNA reads as TGTGCCAGCAGTCAAAACCCCCACAGGGGCACTGAAGCTTTCTTT.

The chain uses TRBV7-9 and TRBJ2-1; tentatively, D is TRBD2 (6 bases). Trimming stripped 0 bases from V and 7 bases from J, with 19 bases between. Germline V CDR1 and CDR2: SEHNR, FQNEAQ (reference sequence). The CDR3 is 17 residues long. CDR3 residues: CASSLAPGESGWNEQFF. CDR3 nucleotide sequence: TGTGCCAGCAGCTTAGCGCCCGGGGAAAGCGGGTGGAATGAGCAGTTCTTC.

Concerning this clone itself: This same CDR3 is encoded by further DNA sequences in the sample. The V gene is TRBV11-2, the J gene TRBJ2-7; D not certain. The germline V and J ends were trimmed by 0 bases and 3 bases, with 9 bases remaining between them. This CDR3 spans 14 amino acids. Germline V gene sequence: CDR1 SGHAT, CDR2 FQNNGV. The CDR3 sequence: CASSLEGWNYEQYF. The DNA for the CDR3 is TGTGCCAGCAGCTTAGAGGGCTGGAACTACGAGCAGTACTTC.

The CDR3 sequence is CSVVETSGGHQETQYF. CDR3 sequence (DNA): TGCAGCGTTGTGGAGACTAGCGGGGGCCACCAAGAGACCCAGTACTTC. The chain links TRBV29-1 to TRBJ2-5, with 12 bases aligning to TRBD2. CDR1 and CDR2 from the germline V gene are SQVTM and ANQGSEA. This CDR3 region has 16 residues. J was trimmed by 0 bases and V by 4 bases; bases with no gene match: 6.

About this clone: One junction end disagrees with the germline gene, perhaps due to a read error. The rearrangement joins TRBV27 to TRBJ2-7; 12 nucleotides match TRBD2. Germline CDR1 MNHEY, CDR2 SMNVEV (reference sequence). The CDR3 is made up of 12 amino acids. The CDR3 nucleotides are TGTGCCAGCAGCTCCGGACTAGCGGGGATCTCTTTC. Translation gives CASSSGLAGISF.

The chain carries TRBV6-5 and TRBJ2-5; D may be TRBD2 (5 bases). CDR3 length: 12 residues. Germline CDR1 reads MNHEY; CDR2 reads SVGAGI. Trimming left V 11 bases short and J 4 bases short, with 14 bases between. This chain's CDR3 is CASYDGVETQYF. The DNA of the CDR3 is TGTGCCTCCTACGACGGGGTAGAGACCCAGTACTTC.

The chain links TRBV6-5 to TRBJ2-5, with TRBD2 identical over 10 bases. The CDR3 loop spans 15 amino acids. Germline V gene sequence: CDR1 MNHEY, CDR2 SVGAGI. V was clipped by 6 bases and J by 4 bases; unmatched bases: 8. This chain's CDR3 is CASRRTSGGVETQYF. Written as DNA, the CDR3 is TGTGCCAGCAGACGGACTAGCGGAGGAGTAGAGACCCAGTACTTC.

The rearrangement uses TRBV6-1 and TRBJ1-1, with 7 positions matching TRBD1. Germline values: CDR1 MNHNS, CDR2 SASEGT. This CDR3 is 15 amino acids long. V lost 6 bases and J lost 1; bases outside the gene matches: 8. CDR3 nucleotides: TGTGCCAGCAGAGACAGGGAGGAATGGAACACTGAAGCTTTCTTT. Translating it yields CASRDREEWNTEAFF.

This sequence joins TRBV7-2 and TRBJ2-1; D is unresolved. CDR1 is SGHTA, CDR2 FQGNSA, per germline. V lost 5 bases to trimming and J lost 7 bases, with 9 bases between them. This CDR3 contains 12 residues. DNA of the CDR3: TGTGCCAGCAGCCCCTCGTTGAATGAGCAGTTCTTC. Translating gives CASSPSLNEQFF.

The chain has TRBV27 and TRBJ1-1; D is ambiguous. This CDR3 comprises 15 residues. The V end was cut by 0 bases, the J end by 0 bases, with 8 bases between. The V gene's germline CDR1 is MNHEY and CDR2 SMNVEV (reference sequence). CDR3 DNA: TGTGCCAGCAGTTTATCCCAATCACTGAACACTGAAGCTTTCTTT. The encoded protein is CASSLSQSLNTEAFF.

The chain recombines TRBV6-6 with TRBJ1-4, with a tentative D call TRBD1 (6 bases). This CDR3 is built from 14 residues. The germline V gene encodes CDR1 MNHNY and CDR2 SVGAGI (reference sequence). Trimming removed 5 bases at V and 5 bases at J, with 12 bases between. This CDR3 is CASSLGGENEKLFF. CDR3 nucleotide sequence: TGTGCCAGCAGTCTCGGGGGCGAAAATGAAAAACTGTTTTTT.

In regard to this clone: Other DNA sequences within the sample encode an identical CDR3. The gene calls are TRBV5-1 and TRBJ2-7, with 10 bases matching TRBD2. CDR1 and CDR2 (germline): SGHRS, YFSETQ. The V gene end was trimmed by 2 bases and the J gene end by 4 bases; junction bases not matched to a gene: 6. The CDR3 spans 15 residues. DNA of the CDR3: TGCGCCAGCAGCTTAGCGGGGGGGCCGGGATACGAGCAGTACTTC. This encodes CASSLAGGPGYEQYF.

V usage is TRBV7-9 and J usage is TRBJ2-1; possible D gene TRBD1, 5 bases. This CDR3 contains 11 residues. V lost 5 bases, J lost 13 bases, and 12 bases lay in between. The germline gives CDR1 SEHNR, CDR2 FQNEAQ (reference sequence). The CDR3 region is CASSKQAHQFF. Written as DNA, the CDR3 is TGTGCCAGCAGCAAACAGGCCCACCAGTTCTTC. The variable domain in full, with the rest retrieved from reference TRBV7-9 and TRBJ2-1, is DTGVSQNPRHKITKRGQNVTFRCDPISEHNRLYWYRQTLGQGPEFLTYFQNEAQLEKSRLLSDRFSAERPKGSFSTLEIQRTEQGDSAMYLCASSKQAHQFFGPGTRLTVL.

Points on this clone: The same CDR3 arises from other DNA sequences in this sample as well. The chain couples TRBV7-9 to TRBJ1-5; no firm D call. Trimming removed 1 base at V and 7 bases at J, with 5 bases between. This CDR3 is built from 12 residues. Germline lookup yields CDR1 SEHNR and CDR2 FQNEAQ (reference sequence). Written as DNA, the CDR3 is TGTGCCAGCAGCTTAGACAGCCAGCCCCAGCATTTT. It translates to CASSLDSQPQHF.

The chain carries TRBV7-8 and TRBJ2-5; D is possibly TRBD2 (5 bases). In germline, CDR1 is SGHVS, CDR2 FQNEAQ. The CDR3 is 15 amino acids. The V end lost 1 base, the J end lost 4 bases, and 13 bases lay between the germline ends. Here the CDR3 DNA reads TGTGCCAGCAGCTTAGACCCCTCGAGGGCAGAGACCCAGTACTTC. This sequence encodes CASSLDPSRAETQYF.